A selection of T cell receptor beta chains follows, all from one sample in a study of CD8+ T cells in alopecia areata. Libraries were prepared by immunoSEQ multiplex PCR; TCRdb keeps only in-frame clonotypes and omits some of them. The table includes about 110,000 clones, 56% detected once. The source was CD4+ T cells sorted from blood, collected at week 24, from a patient treated with tofacitinib. The receptors were gathered from a human donor with alopecia areata. Each CDR3 is given with its conserved first and last residue. The D gene is left open where the match is weak. The size field is filled for only some rows; it gives once, few, many or a size class.

CDR3 DNA,CDR3 protein,V gene,CDR3 length,J gene,D gene,clone size
TGTGCCATCAGCGACCGTTCTAGCTACTACGAGCAGTACTTC,CAISDRSSYYEQYF,TRBV10-3,14,TRBJ2-7,NA,NA
TGTGCCTGCCATCGCCCGGGGCTGGGTGGCTACACCTTC,CACHRPGLGGYTF,TRBV30,13,TRBJ1-2,NA,NA
TGCAGCGTTGAACTTGAACTAGCGGGATACATTTCTAGCACAGATACGCAGTATTTT,CSVELELAGYISSTDTQYF,TRBV29-1,19,TRBJ2-3,TRBD2,NA
TGCGCCAGCAGCAACGGAGCGGGGAGTTGGAGGGAGCTGTTTTTT,CASSNGAGSWRELFF,TRBV4-1,15,TRBJ2-2,TRBD2,few
TGCAGCGTTGAAGGGGGACAGGGGGCGCAATACGGCTACACCTTC,CSVEGGQGAQYGYTF,TRBV29-1,15,TRBJ1-2,TRBD1,NA
TGCGCCAGCAGCTTGGGCAGCTACAATGAGCAGTTCTTC,CASSLGSYNEQFF,TRBV5-1,13,TRBJ2-1,NA,NA
TGTGCCAGCAGCGTAGGGTTGGGAAGAGGGAATTCACCCCTCCACTTT,CASSVGLGRGNSPLHF,TRBV9,16,TRBJ1-6,NA,NA
TGCAGCGTTGTGGGGCAGGCCACAGATACGCAGTATTTT,CSVVGQATDTQYF,TRBV29-1,13,TRBJ2-3,NA,NA
TGCGCCAGCAGCCCCCTACCTGGGACAGGGCAAGAGACCCAGTACTTC,CASSPLPGTGQETQYF,TRBV5-1,16,TRBJ2-5,TRBD1,NA
TGTGCCTGGAGTATAGGGGGATCAATCTACGAGCAGTACTTC,CAWSIGGSIYEQYF,TRBV30,14,TRBJ2-7,NA,NA
TGTGCCAGCAGTGAAGAGGCAGGGGGCATCGGGAACATTCAGTACTTC,CASSEEAGGIGNIQYF,TRBV2,16,TRBJ2-4,TRBD1,NA
TGTGCCTGGACCCTCAAAGCCCCGAACACTGAAGCTTTCTTT,CAWTLKAPNTEAFF,TRBV30,14,TRBJ1-1,NA,few
TGCAGCGTTGACACTGAAGCTTTCTTT,CSVDTEAFF,TRBV29-1,9,TRBJ1-1,NA,few
TGTGCCTGGAGGCAACCGGGGGGCGTGGGCGAGCAGTACTTC,CAWRQPGGVGEQYF,TRBV30,14,TRBJ2-7,NA,NA
TGTGCCAGCAGTGAATTGGAAGTAGGAGCTTTCTTT,CASSELEVGAFF,TRBV2,12,TRBJ1-1,NA,NA
TGCAGCGTTAACAGGGGGCTGGGTCAGCCCCAGCATTTT,CSVNRGLGQPQHF,TRBV29-1,13,TRBJ1-5,TRBD1,NA
TGTGCCTGGACGGGGTCCGGCGATTCACCCCTCCACTTT,CAWTGSGDSPLHF,TRBV30,13,TRBJ1-6,NA,NA
TGTGCCAGCAGTGAAGAAGGACTAGCGGGGGACAATGAGCAGTTCTTC,CASSEEGLAGDNEQFF,TRBV2,16,TRBJ2-1,TRBD2,few
TGTGCCAGCATGCAAGCCTACGAGCAGTACTTC,CASMQAYEQYF,TRBV2,11,TRBJ2-7,NA,NA
TGTGCCAGTAGTATCGGTTTAGGAGTGTCTGGGGCCAACGTCCTGACTTTC,CASSIGLGVSGANVLTF,TRBV19,17,TRBJ2-6,NA,once
TGTGCCAGCAGCTCGACCTCCTACAATGAGCAGTTCTTC,CASSSTSYNEQFF,TRBV7-9,13,TRBJ2-1,NA,NA
TGTGCCAGCAGCTTAGTACAGGAGGGCTACACCTTC,CASSLVQEGYTF,TRBV7-9,12,TRBJ1-2,NA,NA
TGTGCCAGCAGCGTGGGACAGGGTGCCTACAATGAGCAGTTCTTC,CASSVGQGAYNEQFF,TRBV9,15,TRBJ2-1,TRBD1,few
TGTGCCATCAGTGCCCTCGAGGGCACAGATACGCAGTATTTT,CAISALEGTDTQYF,TRBV10-3,14,TRBJ2-3,NA,NA